This TCR beta chain comes out of a study of patients and donors after allogeneic stem cell transplantation. Trimming left V 7 bases short and J 0 bases short, with 9 bases between. This CDR3 is built from 13 residues. In TCRdb, the RT-PCR reads were re-called with MiXCR into one record per CDR3 protein. The profile shows about 200,000 distinct CDR3 sequences, around 40% of them singletons. The sample comprised blood, either unsorted or a sorted T cell fraction (not recorded which). This sequence originates from a human donor who was either an allogeneic HSCT recipient or a stem cell or donor lymphocyte infusion donor (not recorded which). It is not recorded whose cells these are; they may come from a transplant donor. The chain has TRBV12-3 or TRBV12-4 and TRBJ1-1, with D hard to call. In nucleotides, the CDR3 is TGTGCCAGCAAACAGATGTTGAACACTGAAGCTTTCTTT. Its protein product is CASKQMLNTEAFF.